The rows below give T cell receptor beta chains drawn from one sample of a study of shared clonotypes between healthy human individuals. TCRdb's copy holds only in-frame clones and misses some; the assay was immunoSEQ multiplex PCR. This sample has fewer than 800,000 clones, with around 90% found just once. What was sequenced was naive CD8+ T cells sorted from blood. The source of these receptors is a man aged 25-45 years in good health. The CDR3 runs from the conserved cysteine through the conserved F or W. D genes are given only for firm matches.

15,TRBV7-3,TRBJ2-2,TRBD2,TGTGCCAGCAGCCGCGGACTAGTTTCAACCGGGGAGCTGTTTTTT,CASSRGLVSTGELFF
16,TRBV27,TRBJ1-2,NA,TGTGCCAGCAAACTCTCAGGGGAGGAGGCTAACTATGGCTACACCTTC,CASKLSGEEANYGYTF
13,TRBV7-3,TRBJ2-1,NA,TGTGCCAGCAGCTTCCTGCCGAACAATGAGCAGTTCTTC,CASSFLPNNEQFF
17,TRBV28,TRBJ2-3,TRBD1,TGTGCCAGCAGTTTTCTTATAGGACAGGGGGCAGAAGATACGCAGTATTTT,CASSFLIGQGAEDTQYF
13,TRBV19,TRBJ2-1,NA,TGTGCCAGTAGTATGGGTCCCTACAATGAGCAGTTCTTC,CASSMGPYNEQFF
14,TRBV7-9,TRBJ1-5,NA,TGTGCCACCAGCAACACTATCGAAAATCAGCCCCAGCATTTT,CATSNTIENQPQHF
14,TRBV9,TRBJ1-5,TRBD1,TGTGCCAGCAGCGGAGGGACAGGAGGTCAGCCCCAGCATTTT,CASSGGTGGQPQHF
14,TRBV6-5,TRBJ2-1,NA,TGTGCCAGCAGTTACGGGAGCACCCCGGGTGAGCAGTTCTTC,CASSYGSTPGEQFF
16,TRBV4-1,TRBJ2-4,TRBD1,TGCGCCAGCAGCCAAGGACAGGGAGATTTGGAGGACATTCAGTACTTC,CASSQGQGDLEDIQYF
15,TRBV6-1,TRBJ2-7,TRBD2,TGTGCCAGCAGTGGCTTAGCGGGAGACCCCTACGAGCAGTACTTC,CASSGLAGDPYEQYF
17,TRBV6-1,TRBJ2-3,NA,TGTGCCAGCAGTGATCGAAGGGGTGCGGTCCTCACAGATACGCAGTATTTT,CASSDRRGAVLTDTQYF
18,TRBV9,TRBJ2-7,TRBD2,TGTGCCAGCAGCCACCCCGGGACTAGCGGGAGCTTACCTTACGAGCAGTACTTC,CASSHPGTSGSLPYEQYF
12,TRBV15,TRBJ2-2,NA,TGTGCCACCAGCACTCGAACCGGGGAGCTGTTTTTT,CATSTRTGELFF
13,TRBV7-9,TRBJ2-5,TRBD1,TGTGCCAGCAAACCTCCGGACAGGGAGACCCAGTACTTC,CASKPPDRETQYF
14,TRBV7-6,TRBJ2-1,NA,TGTGCCAGCAGCTTAGGGGGGCAGTACAATGAGCAGTTCTTC,CASSLGGQYNEQFF
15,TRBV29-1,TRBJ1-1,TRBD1,TGCAGCGTCCAAGGACAGGCCCACTATAACACTGAAGCTTTCTTT,CSVQGQAHYNTEAFF
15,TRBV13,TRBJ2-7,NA,TGTGCCAGCAGCTTAGTGGGGGCTTCGTCCTACGAGCAGTACTTC,CASSLVGASSYEQYF
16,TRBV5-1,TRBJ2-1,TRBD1,TGCGCCAGCAGCTTGACCGGGACAGGGTTTAACAATGAGCAGTTCTTC,CASSLTGTGFNNEQFF
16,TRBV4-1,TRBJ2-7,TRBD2,TGCGCCAGCAGCCAAAGGGGTAGCGGGGGCACCTACGAGCAGTACTTC,CASSQRGSGGTYEQYF
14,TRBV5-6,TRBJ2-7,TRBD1,TGTGCCAGCAGCTTTACAGGGGCTACCTACGAGCAGTACTTC,CASSFTGATYEQYF
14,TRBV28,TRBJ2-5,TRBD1,TGTGCCAGCAGTTCCACAGGGGGATTAGAGACCCAGTACTTC,CASSSTGGLETQYF
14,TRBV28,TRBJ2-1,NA,TGTGCCAGCAGTCTAACCGGGGCGTACAATGAGCAGTTCTTC,CASSLTGAYNEQFF
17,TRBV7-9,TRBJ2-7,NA,TGTGCCAGCAGCTTCCCGACGGGGGAAAGTTCCTCCTACGAGCAGTACTTC,CASSFPTGESSSYEQYF